Sequencing of this TCR beta chain was carried out in a study of persistence of HIV-infected CD4 T cells. The CDR3 sequence is 17 residues long. Germline V gives CDR1 MGHRA, CDR2 YSYEKL. V lost 0 bases, J lost 4 bases, and 16 bases lay in between. Cells were stimulated nonspecifically with anti-CD3/anti-CD28 magnetic beads. Responding CD4+ T cells were sorted by upregulation of both CD40 ligand and CD69. In this sample, this clone turned up a few times. Its antigen is not identified. Sequencing used immunoSEQ version 4 in survey mode. Some clones are missing from TCRdb's copy, which holds only in-frame ones; the method was immunoSEQ multiplex PCR. This sample has 45,000 or so clones, with around 90% found just once.

The sample consisted of CD4+ T cells sorted from PBMCs after 18-hour stimulation, taken from a patient who received antiretroviral therapy. This chain links TRBV4-1 with TRBJ2-1; maybe TRBD2 (6 bases). The origin of this receptor is an adult woman with HIV who was CMV-seropositive. The CDR3 DNA sequence: TGCGCCAGCAGCCAAGATCGCCTGGGAGGAGGGTACAATGAGCAGTTCTTC. Translating gives CASSQDRLGGGYNEQFF.